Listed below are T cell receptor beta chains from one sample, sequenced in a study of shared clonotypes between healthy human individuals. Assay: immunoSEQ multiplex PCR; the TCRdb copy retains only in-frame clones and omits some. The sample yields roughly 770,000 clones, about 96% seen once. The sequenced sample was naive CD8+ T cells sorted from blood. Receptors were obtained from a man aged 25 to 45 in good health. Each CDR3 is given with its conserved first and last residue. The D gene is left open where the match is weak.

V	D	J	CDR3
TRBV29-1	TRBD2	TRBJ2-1	CSVERGTSGEQFF
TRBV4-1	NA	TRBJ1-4	CASSPPVSGKLFF
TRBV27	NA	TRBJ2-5	CASSLNGGGETQYF
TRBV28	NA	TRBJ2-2	CASNYGGTGELFF
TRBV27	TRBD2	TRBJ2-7	CASSLLPIAGVTYEQYF
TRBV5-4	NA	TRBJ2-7	CASSFTGSSYEQYF
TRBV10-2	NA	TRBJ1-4	CASSDGTLEGEKLFF
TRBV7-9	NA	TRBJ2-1	CASSGLRNEQFF
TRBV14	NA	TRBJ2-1	CASSPGPNEQFF
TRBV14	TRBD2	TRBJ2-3	CASSQDQGLAGVGSDTQYF
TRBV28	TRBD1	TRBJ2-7	CASSFPRDRDYEQYF
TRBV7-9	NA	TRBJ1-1	CASSGSGAEAFF
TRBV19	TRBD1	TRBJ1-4	CARTGTGDEKLFF
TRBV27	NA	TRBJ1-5	CASSSIQNTINQPQHF
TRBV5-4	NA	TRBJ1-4	CASSVAHEKLFF
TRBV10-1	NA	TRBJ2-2	CASSVETATGELFF
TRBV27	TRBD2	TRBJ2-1	CASSPVGRENLYNEQFF